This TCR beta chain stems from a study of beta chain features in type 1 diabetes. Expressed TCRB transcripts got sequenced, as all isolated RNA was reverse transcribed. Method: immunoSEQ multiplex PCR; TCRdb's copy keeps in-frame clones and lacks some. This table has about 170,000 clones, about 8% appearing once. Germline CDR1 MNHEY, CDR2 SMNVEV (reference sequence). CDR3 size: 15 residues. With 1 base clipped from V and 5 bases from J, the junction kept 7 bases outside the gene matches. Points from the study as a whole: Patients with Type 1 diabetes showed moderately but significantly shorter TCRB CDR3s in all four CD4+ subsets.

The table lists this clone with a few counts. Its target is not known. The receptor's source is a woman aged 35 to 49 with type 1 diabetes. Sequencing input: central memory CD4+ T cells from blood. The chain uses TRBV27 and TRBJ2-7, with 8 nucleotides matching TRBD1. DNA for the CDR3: TGTGCCAGCAGTTTATTTGGCCAGGGGGCCGACGAGCAGTACTTC. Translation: CASSLFGQGADEQYF.